This T cell receptor beta chain comes out of a study of T cell responses to AZD1222 COVID-19 vaccine. General study findings and limits: Nearly half of unique spike-specific TCRs reportedly avoided B.1.351 and B.1.1.7 mutated regions. White British people made up most donors, females outnumbered males, and clonal diversity was possibly underestimated.

The repertoire was sequenced with immunoSEQ multiplex PCR; TCRdb's copy has only in-frame clones and lacks some. The data contain about 96,000 clones, more than 75% of them singletons. Concerning this clone: The antigen is not known.

Deletions cut 4 bases from V and 6 bases from J, with 12 bases between. The CDR3 is 13 amino acids. Germline V CDR1 and CDR2: SGHRS, YFSETQ. The chain recombines TRBV5-1 with TRBJ2-3, with D maybe TRBD2 (6 bases). This receptor was obtained from an adult in good health. The sample consisted of peripheral blood, taken on day 0 of AZD1222 vaccination. Here the CDR3 reads CASSLPSEDTQYF. The CDR3 DNA sequence: TGCGCCAGCAGCCTCCCTAGCGAGGATACGCAGTATTTT.